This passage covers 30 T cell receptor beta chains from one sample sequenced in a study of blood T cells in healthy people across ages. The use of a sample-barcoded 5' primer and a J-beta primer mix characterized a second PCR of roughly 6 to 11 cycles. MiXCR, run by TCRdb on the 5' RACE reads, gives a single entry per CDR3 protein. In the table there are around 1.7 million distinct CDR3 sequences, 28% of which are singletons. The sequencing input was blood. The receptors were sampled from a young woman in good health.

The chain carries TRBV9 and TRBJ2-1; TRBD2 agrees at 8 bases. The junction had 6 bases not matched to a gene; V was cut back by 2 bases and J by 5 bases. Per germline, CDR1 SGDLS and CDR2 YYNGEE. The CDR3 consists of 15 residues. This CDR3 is CASSVGSGGNNEQFF. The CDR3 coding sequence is TGTGCCAGCAGCGTGGGAAGCGGGGGTAACAATGAGCAGTTCTTC.

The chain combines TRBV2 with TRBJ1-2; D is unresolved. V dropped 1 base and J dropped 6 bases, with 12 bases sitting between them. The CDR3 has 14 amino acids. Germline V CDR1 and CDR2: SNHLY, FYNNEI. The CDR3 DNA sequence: TGTGCCAGCAGTGAAGGGCGTTTGGGAAATGGCTACACCTTC. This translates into CASSEGRLGNGYTF.

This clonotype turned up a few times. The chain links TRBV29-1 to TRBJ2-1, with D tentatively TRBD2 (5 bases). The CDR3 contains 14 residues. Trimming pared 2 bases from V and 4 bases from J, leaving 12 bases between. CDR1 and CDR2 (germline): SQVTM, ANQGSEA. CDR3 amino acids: CSVEPGLRYNEQFF. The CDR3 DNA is TGCAGCGTTGAACCGGGATTGAGATACAATGAGCAGTTCTTC.

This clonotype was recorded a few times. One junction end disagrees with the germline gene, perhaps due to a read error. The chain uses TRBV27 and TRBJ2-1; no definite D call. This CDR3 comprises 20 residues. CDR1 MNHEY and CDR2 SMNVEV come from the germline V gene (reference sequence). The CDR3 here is CASGLSKYLGDSYSGNEQFF. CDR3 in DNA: TGTGCCAGCGGTTTATCGAAGTACTTGGGCGACTCTTACAGTGGGAATGAGCAGTTCTTC.

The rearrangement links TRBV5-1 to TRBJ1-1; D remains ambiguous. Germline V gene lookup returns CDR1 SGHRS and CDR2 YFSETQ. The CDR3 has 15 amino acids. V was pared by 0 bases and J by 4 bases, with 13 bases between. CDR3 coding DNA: TGCGCCAGCAGCTTGGATAATGAATTGGGCACTGAAGCTTTCTTT. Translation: CASSLDNELGTEAFF.

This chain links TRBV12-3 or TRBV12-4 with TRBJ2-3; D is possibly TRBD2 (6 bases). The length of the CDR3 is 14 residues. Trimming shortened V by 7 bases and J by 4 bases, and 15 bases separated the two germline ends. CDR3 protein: CASIPGVSADTQYF. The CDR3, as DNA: TGTGCCAGCATCCCGGGAGTAAGCGCAGATACGCAGTATTTT.

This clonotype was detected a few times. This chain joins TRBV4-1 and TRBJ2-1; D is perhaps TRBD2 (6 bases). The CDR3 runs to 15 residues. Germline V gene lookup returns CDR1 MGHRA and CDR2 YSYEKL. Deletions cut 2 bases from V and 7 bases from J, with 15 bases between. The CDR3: CASSQSPDYTNEQFF. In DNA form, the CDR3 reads TGCGCCAGCAGCCAAAGCCCGGACTATACGAATGAGCAGTTCTTC.

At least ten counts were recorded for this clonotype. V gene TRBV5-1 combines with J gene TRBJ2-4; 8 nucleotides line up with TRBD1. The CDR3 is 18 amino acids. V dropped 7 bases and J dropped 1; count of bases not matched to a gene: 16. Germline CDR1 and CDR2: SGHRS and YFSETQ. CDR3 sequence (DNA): TGCGCCAGCGCCCGACAGGGGATAATTCGTGTGGCCAAAAACATTCAGTACTTC. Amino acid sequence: CASARQGIIRVAKNIQYF.

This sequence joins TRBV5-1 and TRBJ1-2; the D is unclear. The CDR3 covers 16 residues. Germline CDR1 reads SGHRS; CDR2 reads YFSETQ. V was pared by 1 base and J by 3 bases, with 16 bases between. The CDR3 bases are TGCGCCAGCAGCTTGTTACGGGGAAATACGGACTATGGCTACACCTTC. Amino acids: CASSLLRGNTDYGYTF.

CDR3 in DNA: TGTGCCAGCAGCTCTAGGGTGGCAGCCGGGGAGCTGTTTTTT. As protein: CASSSRVAAGELFF. The chain combines TRBV11-3 with TRBJ2-2; no reliable D call. The CDR3 sequence is 14 residues long. Germline CDR1 reads SGHNT; CDR2 reads YENEEA. Trimming took off 4 bases at V and 6 bases at J, with 12 bases between the two ends.

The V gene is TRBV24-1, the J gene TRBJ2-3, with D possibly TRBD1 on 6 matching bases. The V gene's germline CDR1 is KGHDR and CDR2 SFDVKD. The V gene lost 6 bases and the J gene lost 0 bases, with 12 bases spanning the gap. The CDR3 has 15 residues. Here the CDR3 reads CATSRAGVSTDTQYF. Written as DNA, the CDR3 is TGTGCCACCAGTCGGGCAGGGGTGAGCACAGATACGCAGTATTTT.

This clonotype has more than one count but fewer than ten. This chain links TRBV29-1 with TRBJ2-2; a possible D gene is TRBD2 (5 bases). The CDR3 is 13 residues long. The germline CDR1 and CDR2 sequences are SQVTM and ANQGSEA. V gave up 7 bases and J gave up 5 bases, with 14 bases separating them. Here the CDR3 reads CSAGSGDTGELFF. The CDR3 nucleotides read TGCAGCGCCGGATCCGGGGATACCGGGGAGCTGTTTTTT.

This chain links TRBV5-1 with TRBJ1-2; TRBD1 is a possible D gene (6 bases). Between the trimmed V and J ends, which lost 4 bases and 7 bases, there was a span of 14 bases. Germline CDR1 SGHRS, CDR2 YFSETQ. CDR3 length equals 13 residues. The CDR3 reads CASSIPGAAGYTF. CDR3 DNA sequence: TGCGCCAGCAGCATACCGGGGGCAGCTGGCTACACCTTC. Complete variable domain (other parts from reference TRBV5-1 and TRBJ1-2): KAGVTQTPRYLIKTRGQQVTLSCSPISGHRSVSWYQQTPGQGLQFLFEYFSETQRNKGNFPGRFSGRQFSNSRSEMNVSTLELGDSALYLCASSIPGAAGYTFGSGTRLTVV.

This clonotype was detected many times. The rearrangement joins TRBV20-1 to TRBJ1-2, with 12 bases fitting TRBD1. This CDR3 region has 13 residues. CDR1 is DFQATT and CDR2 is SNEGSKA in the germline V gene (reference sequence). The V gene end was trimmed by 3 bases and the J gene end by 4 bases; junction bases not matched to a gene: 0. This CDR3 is CSARGQGAYGYTF. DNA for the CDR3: TGCAGTGCTAGGGGACAGGGGGCCTATGGCTACACCTTC.

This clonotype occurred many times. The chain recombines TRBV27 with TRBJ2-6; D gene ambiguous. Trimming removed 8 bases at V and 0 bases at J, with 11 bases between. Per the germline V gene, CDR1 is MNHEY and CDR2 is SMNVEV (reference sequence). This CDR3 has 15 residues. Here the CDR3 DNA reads TGTGCCAGCTCACCGAGGCGCTCTGGGGCCAACGTCCTGACTTTC. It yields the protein CASSPRRSGANVLTF.

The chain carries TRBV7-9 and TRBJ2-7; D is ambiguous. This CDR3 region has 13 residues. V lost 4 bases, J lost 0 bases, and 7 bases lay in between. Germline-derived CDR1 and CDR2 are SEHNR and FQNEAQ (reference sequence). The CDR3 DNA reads TGTGCCAGCAGCTCCTTTAGCTCCTACGAGCAGTACTTC. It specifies CASSSFSSYEQYF. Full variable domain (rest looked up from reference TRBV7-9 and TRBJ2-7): DTGVSQNPRHKITKRGQNVTFRCDPISEHNRLYWYRQTLGQGPEFLTYFQNEAQLEKSRLLSDRFSAERPKGSFSTLEIQRTEQGDSAMYLCASSSFSSYEQYFGPGTRLTVT.

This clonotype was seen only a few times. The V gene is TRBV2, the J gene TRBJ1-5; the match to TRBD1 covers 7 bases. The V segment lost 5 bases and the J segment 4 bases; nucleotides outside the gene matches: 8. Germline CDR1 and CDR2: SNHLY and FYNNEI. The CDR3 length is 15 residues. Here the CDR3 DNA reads TGTGCCAGCAGTAGACAGGGCTCGGGTAATCAGCCCCAGCATTTT. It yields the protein CASSRQGSGNQPQHF.

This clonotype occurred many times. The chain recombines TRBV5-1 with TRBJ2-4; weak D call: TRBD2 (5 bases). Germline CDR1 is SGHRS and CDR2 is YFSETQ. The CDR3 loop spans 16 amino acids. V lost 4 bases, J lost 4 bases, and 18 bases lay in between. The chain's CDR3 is CASSGEGVSGKNIQYF. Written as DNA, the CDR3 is TGCGCCAGCAGCGGAGAGGGTGTATCCGGGAAAAACATTCAGTACTTC.

The CDR3 DNA reads TGCAGTGCCCGTGGGTGGGTGGACAGGATCACAGATACGCAGTATTTT. Translated: CSARGWVDRITDTQYF. The chain links TRBV20-1 to TRBJ2-3, with TRBD1 matching over 7 bases. The ends lost 6 bases at V and 2 bases at J; junction bases unmatched: 14. This CDR3 spans 16 amino acids. CDR1 and CDR2 (germline): DFQATT, SNEGSKA (reference sequence).

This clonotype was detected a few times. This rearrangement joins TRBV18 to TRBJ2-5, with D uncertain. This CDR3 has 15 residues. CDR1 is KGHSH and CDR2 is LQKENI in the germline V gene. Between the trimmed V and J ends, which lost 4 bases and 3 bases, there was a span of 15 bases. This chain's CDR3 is CASSLLAGSKETQYF. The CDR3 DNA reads TGTGCCAGCTCACTATTGGCTGGATCTAAAGAGACCCAGTACTTC.

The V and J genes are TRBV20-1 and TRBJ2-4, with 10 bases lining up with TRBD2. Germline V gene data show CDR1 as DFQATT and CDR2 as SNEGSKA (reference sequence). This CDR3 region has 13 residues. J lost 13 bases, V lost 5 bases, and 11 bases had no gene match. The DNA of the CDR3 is TGCAGTGCTCAGCGGGGGGGATACAATGAGCAGTACTTC. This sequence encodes CSAQRGGYNEQYF.

In DNA, the CDR3 is TGTGCCACCAGTGATCAAGATCGCACTGAAGCTTTCTTT. Translated, it gives CATSDQDRTEAFF. This rearrangement joins TRBV24-1 to TRBJ1-1; no reliable D call. CDR3 size: 13 residues. The germline gives CDR1 KGHDR, CDR2 SFDVKD. Trimming took off 3 bases at V and 4 bases at J, with 8 bases between the two ends.

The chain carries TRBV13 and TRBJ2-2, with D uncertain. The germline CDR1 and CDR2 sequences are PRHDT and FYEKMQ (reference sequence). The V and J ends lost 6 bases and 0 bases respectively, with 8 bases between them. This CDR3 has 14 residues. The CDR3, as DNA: TGTGCCAGCAGTCCTCAGACGAACACCGGGGAGCTGTTTTTT. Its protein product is CASSPQTNTGELFF.

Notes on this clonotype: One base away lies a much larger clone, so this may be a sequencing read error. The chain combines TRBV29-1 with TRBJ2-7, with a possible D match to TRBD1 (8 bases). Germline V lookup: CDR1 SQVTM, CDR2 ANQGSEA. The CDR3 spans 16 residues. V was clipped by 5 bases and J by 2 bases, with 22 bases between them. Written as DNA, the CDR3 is TGCAGCGTTTCGGGGGGACCGGGACAGGAGGCCTACGAGCAGTACTTC. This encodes CSVSGGPGQEAYEQYF.

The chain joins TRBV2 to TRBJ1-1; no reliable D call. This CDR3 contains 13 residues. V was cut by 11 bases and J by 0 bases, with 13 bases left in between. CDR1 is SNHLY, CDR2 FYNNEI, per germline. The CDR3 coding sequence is TGTGCCTCCCCCCCCGACGTGAACACTGAAGCTTTCTTT. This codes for CASPPDVNTEAFF.

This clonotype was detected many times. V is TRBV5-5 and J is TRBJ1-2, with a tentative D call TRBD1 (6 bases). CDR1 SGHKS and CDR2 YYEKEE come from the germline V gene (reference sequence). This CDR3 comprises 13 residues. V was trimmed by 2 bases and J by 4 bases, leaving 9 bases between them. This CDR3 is CASSLADSYGYTF. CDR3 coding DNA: TGTGCCAGCAGCTTAGCGGACAGCTATGGCTACACCTTC. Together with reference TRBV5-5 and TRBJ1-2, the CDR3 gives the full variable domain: DAGVTQSPTHLIKTRGQQVTLRCSPISGHKSVSWYQQVLGQGPQFIFQYYEKEERGRGNFPDRFSARQFPNYSSELNVNALLLGDSALYLCASSLADSYGYTFGSGTRLTVV.

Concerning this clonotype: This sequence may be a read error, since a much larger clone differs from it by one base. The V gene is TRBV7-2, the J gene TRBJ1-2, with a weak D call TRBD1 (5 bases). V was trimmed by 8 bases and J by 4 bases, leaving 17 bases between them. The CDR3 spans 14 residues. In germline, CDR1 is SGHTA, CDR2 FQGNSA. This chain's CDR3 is CASGGTQGFYGYTF. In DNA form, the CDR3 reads TGTGCCAGCGGCGGAACGCAGGGCTTCTATGGCTACACCTTC.

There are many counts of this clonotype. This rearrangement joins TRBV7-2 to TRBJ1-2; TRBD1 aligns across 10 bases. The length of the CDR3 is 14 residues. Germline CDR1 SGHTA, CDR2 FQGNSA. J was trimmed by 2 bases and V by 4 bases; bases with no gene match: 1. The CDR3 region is CASSSDRGNYGYTF. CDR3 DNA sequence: TGTGCCAGCAGCTCGGACAGGGGGAACTATGGCTACACCTTC. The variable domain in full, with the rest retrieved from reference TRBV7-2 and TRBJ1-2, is GAGVSQSPSNKVTEKGKDVELRCDPISGHTALYWYRQSLGQGLEFLIYFQGNSAPDKSGLPSDRFSAERTGGSVSTLTIQRTQQEDSAVYLCASSSDRGNYGYTFGSGTRLTVV.

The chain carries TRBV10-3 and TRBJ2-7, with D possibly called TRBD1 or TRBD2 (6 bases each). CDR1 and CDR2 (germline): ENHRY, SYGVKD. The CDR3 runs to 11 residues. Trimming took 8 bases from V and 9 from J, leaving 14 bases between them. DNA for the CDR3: TGTGCCATCGGAGGGGGGAACAGGCAGTACTTC. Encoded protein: CAIGGGNRQYF.

In DNA, the CDR3 is TGTGCCAGCGGAAGGAACAATGAGCAGTACTTC. Translating gives CASGRNNEQYF. V is TRBV6-2 or TRBV6-3 and J is TRBJ2-5; the D is unclear. Looked up from germline, CDR1 is MNHEY and CDR2 is SVGEGT. The CDR3 extends over 11 amino acids. The germline V and J ends were trimmed by 8 bases and 11 bases, with 15 bases remaining between them.